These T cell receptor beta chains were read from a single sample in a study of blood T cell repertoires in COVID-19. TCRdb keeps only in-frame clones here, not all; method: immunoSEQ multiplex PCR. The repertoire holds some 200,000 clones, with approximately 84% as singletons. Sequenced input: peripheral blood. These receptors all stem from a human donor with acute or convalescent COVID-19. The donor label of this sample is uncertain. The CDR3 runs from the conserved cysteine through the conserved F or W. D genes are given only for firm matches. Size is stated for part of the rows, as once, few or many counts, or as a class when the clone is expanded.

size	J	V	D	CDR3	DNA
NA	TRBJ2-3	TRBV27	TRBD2	CASSLAGGRTDTQYF	TGTGCCAGCAGTCTAGCGGGAGGTCGTACAGATACGCAGTATTTT
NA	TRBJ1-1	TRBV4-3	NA	CASSQGPGTEAFF	TGCGCCAGCAGCCAAGGGCCAGGGACTGAAGCTTTCTTT
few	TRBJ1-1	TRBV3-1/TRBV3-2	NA	CASSQDRVIETEAFF	TGTGCCAGCAGCCAAGACAGGGTGATCGAGACTGAAGCTTTCTTT
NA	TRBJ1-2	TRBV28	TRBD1	CASRWTGDGYTF	TGTGCCAGCAGGTGGACAGGCGATGGCTACACCTTC
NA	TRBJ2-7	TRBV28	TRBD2	CASSLIRLAGVSEQYF	TGTGCCAGCAGTTTAATACGTCTAGCGGGAGTCTCCGAGCAGTACTTC
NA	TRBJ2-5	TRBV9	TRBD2	CASSGHTSGRVQVWETQYF	TGTGCCAGCAGCGGCCACACTAGCGGGAGGGTACAAGTTTGGGAGACCCAGTACTTC
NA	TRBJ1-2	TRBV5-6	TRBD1	CASSTGTGGFGYTF	TGTGCCAGCAGCACCGGGACAGGGGGCTTTGGCTACACCTTC
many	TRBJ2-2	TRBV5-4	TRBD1	CASSSTGAYTGELFF	TGTGCCAGCAGCTCGACAGGGGCGTACACCGGGGAGCTGTTTTTT
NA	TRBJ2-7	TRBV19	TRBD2	CASTRGGTYEQYF	TGTGCCAGTACCCGGGGGGGCACCTACGAGCAGTACTTC
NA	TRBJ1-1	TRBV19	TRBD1	CASSPGTGRMNTEAFF	TGTGCCAGTAGTCCAGGGACAGGGAGAATGAACACTGAAGCTTTCTTT
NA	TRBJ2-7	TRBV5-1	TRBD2	CASSLVGGGPIHEQYF	TGCGCCAGCAGCTTGGTGGGGGGAGGGCCTATTCACGAGCAGTACTTC
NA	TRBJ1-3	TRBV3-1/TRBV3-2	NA	CASRYSGNTIYF	TGTGCCAGCAGATACTCTGGAAACACCATATATTTT
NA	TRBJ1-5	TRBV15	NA	CATSRAGQPISNQPQHF	TGTGCCACCAGCAGAGCAGGACAGCCGATTAGCAATCAGCCCCAGCATTTT
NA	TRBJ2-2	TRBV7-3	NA	CASSLIAVSGTGELFF	TGTGCCAGCAGCTTAATCGCTGTCTCGGGGACCGGGGAGCTGTTTTTT
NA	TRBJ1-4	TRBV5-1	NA	CASSLEHPEKLFF	TGCGCCAGCAGCTTGGAACACCCTGAAAAACTGTTTTTT
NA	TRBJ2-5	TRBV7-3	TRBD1	CASSPGGYQETQYF	TGTGCCAGCAGCCCAGGGGGTTATCAAGAGACCCAGTACTTC
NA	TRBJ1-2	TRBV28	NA	CASSIPGERYTF	TGTGCCAGCAGTATCCCAGGGGAGCGCTACACCTTC
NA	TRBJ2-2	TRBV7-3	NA	CASSQAGAHTGELFF	TGTGCCAGCAGCCAAGCTGGGGCCCACACCGGGGAGCTGTTTTTT
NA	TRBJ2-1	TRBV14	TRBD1	CASSQDLGTGFYNEQFF	TGTGCCAGCAGCCAAGATCTCGGGACAGGGTTCTACAATGAGCAGTTCTTC
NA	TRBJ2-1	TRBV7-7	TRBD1	CASSQRDSNEQFF	TGTGCCAGCAGCCAAAGGGACAGCAATGAGCAGTTCTTC
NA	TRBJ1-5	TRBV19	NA	CASSIWFRQDQPQHF	TGTGCCAGTAGTATCTGGTTTAGGCAGGATCAGCCCCAGCATTTT
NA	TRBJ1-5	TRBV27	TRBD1	CASSLSQGVNQPQHF	TGTGCCAGCAGTTTATCTCAGGGGGTCAATCAGCCCCAGCATTTT
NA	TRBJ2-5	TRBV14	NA	CASSQVRPTGETQYF	TGTGCCAGCAGCCAAGTTAGGCCCACGGGGGAGACCCAGTACTTC
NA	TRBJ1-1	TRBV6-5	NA	CASSYNPDTEAFF	TGTGCCAGCAGTTACAACCCGGACACTGAAGCTTTCTTT
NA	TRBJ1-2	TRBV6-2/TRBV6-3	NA	CASSFAGAYGYTF	TGTGCCAGCAGTTTTGCAGGGGCGTATGGCTACACCTTC
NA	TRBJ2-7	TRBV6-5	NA	CASSYSGQTTQQYF	TGTGCCAGCAGTTACTCTGGACAGACTACGCAGCAGTACTTC
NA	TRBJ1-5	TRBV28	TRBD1	CASSPSTGSNQPQHF	TGTGCCAGCAGCCCATCGACAGGGAGCAATCAGCCCCAGCATTTT
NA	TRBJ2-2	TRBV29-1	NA	CSVVYTGSNTGELFF	TGCAGCGTAGTCTATACCGGGTCGAACACCGGGGAGCTGTTTTTT
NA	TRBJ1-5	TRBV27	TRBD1	CASSPGQGGNQPQHF	TGTGCCAGCAGTCCAGGACAGGGCGGCAATCAGCCCCAGCATTTT
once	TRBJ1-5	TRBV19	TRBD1	CASSRTGGSNQPQHF	TGTGCCAGTAGCCGGACAGGGGGCAGCAATCAGCCCCAGCATTTT
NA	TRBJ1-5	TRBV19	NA	CASSMGGYSNQPQHF	TGTGCCAGTAGTATGGGGGGATATAGCAATCAGCCCCAGCATTTT
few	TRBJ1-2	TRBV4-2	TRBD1	CASSQDWDSSTNYGYTF	TGTGCCAGCAGCCAAGATTGGGACAGCTCAACTAACTATGGCTACACCTTC
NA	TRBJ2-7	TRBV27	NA	CASSRLGVSYEQYF	TGTGCCAGCAGCCGCCTAGGGGTCTCCTACGAGCAGTACTTC
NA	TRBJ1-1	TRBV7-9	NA	CASSSSGGTEAFF	TGTGCCAGCAGCTCATCCGGGGGCACTGAAGCTTTCTTT
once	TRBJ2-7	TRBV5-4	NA	CASSLAGGQSSYEQYF	TGTGCCAGCAGCTTGGCCGGGGGACAGTCCTCCTACGAGCAGTACTTC
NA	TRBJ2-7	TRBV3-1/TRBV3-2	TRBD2	CASSRGSMFSYEQYF	TGTGCCAGCAGCCGCGGGAGTATGTTCTCCTACGAGCAGTACTTC
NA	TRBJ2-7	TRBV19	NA	CASKRTTQSSSYEQYF	TGTGCCAGTAAGAGGACAACTCAGTCCAGCTCCTACGAGCAGTACTTC
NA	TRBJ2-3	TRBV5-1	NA	CASSLTSWGTDTQYF	TGCGCCAGCAGCTTGACTAGTTGGGGCACAGATACGCAGTATTTT
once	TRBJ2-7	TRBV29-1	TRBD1	CSVVRGTGDYEQYF	TGCAGCGTTGTTCGGGGGACAGGGGACTACGAGCAGTACTTC
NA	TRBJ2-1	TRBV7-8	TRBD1	CASSVRGQGAISSYNEQFF	TGTGCCAGCAGCGTGAGGGGACAGGGGGCAATTAGCTCCTACAATGAGCAGTTCTTC
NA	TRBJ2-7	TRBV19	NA	CASSADRFPTYEQYF	TGTGCCAGTAGTGCCGACAGGTTCCCTACCTACGAGCAGTACTTC
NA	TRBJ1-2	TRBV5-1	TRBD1	CASSSGQGYGYTF	TGCGCCAGCAGCTCCGGACAGGGGTATGGCTACACCTTC
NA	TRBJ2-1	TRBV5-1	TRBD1	CASSLEQGVTEQFF	TGCGCCAGCAGCCTGGAACAGGGGGTTACTGAGCAGTTCTTC
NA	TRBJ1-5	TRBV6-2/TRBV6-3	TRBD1	CASSATGGNQPQHF	TGTGCCAGCAGTGCCACAGGGGGCAATCAGCCCCAGCATTTT
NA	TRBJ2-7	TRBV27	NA	CASSLGGVRYEQYF	TGTGCCAGCAGTTTAGGCGGGGTGCGCTACGAGCAGTACTTC
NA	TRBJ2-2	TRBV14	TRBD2	CASSQGPAGATGELFF	TGTGCCAGCAGCCAAGGCCCAGCGGGAGCCACCGGGGAGCTGTTTTTT
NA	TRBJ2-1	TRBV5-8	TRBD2	CASSSGTSRVLHEQFF	TGTGCCAGCAGCTCCGGGACTAGCCGGGTTCTCCATGAGCAGTTCTTC
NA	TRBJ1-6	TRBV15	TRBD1	CATSIGQGGSPLHF	TGTGCCACCAGTATCGGACAGGGGGGATCACCCCTCCACTTT
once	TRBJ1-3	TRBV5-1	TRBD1	CASSSGTAGNTIYF	TGCGCCAGCAGCTCCGGGACAGCTGGAAACACCATATATTTT
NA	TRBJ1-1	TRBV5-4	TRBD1	CASSPGTGGNTEAFF	TGTGCCAGCAGTCCCGGGACAGGGGGTAACACTGAAGCTTTCTTT
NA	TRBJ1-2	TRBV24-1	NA	CATSDPSLVDYGYTF	TGTGCCACCAGTGACCCGAGCTTGGTTGACTATGGCTACACCTTC
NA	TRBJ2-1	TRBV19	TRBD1	CASSIMVFRTGHNEQFF	TGTGCCAGTAGTATAATGGTCTTTCGGACAGGGCACAATGAGCAGTTCTTC
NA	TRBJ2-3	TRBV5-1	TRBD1	CASSDRDPTDTQYF	TGCGCCAGCAGCGACAGGGACCCCACAGATACGCAGTATTTT
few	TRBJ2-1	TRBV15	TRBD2	CATSRLLGAGGAYNEQFF	TGTGCCACCAGCAGACTTCTGGGGGCGGGAGGGGCCTACAATGAGCAGTTCTTC